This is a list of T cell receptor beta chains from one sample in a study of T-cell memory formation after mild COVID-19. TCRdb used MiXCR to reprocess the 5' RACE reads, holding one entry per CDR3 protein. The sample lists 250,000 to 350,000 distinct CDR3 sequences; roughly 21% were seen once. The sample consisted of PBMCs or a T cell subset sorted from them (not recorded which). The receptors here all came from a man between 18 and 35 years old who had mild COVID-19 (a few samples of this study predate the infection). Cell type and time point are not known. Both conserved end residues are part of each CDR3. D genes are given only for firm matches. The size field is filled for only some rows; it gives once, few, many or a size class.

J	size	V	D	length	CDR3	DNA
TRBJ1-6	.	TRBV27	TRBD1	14	CASSWDRGGSPLHF	TGTGCCAGCAGTTGGGACAGGGGAGGTTCACCCCTCCACTTT
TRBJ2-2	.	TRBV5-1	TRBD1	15	CASSKQGPDTGELFF	TGCGCCAGCAGCAAACAGGGGCCGGACACCGGGGAGCTGTTTTTT
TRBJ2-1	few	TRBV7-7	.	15	CASSLGPGTYNEQFF	TGTGCCAGCAGCTTAGGGCCGGGTACCTACAATGAGCAGTTCTTC
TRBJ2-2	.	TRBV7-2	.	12	CASSLFSGELFF	TGTGCCAGCAGCTTGTTTTCCGGGGAGCTGTTTTTT
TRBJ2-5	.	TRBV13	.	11	CASSSEMTQYF	TGTGCCAGCAGCTCAGAGATGACCCAGTACTTC
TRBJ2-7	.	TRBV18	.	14	CASSPLARGGEQYF	TGTGCCAGCTCACCATTGGCCAGGGGAGGCGAGCAGTACTTC
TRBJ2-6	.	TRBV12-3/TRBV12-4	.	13	CASRQTGANVLTF	TGTGCCAGCCGACAGACTGGGGCCAACGTCCTGACTTTC
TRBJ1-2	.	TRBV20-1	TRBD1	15	CSARDGGTGAYVYTF	TGCAGTGCTAGAGATGGGGGAACAGGGGCTTATGTCTACACCTTC
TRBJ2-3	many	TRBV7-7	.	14	CASSQDSITDTQYF	TGTGCCAGCAGCCAGGACAGTATCACAGATACGCAGTATTTT
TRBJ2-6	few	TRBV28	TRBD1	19	CASRMNRWDRGPGANVLTF	TGTGCCAGCAGGATGAATCGTTGGGACAGGGGGCCAGGGGCCAACGTCCTGACTTTC
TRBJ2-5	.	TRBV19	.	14	CASSIEAFQETQYF	TGTGCCAGTAGTATCGAGGCATTCCAAGAGACCCAGTACTTC
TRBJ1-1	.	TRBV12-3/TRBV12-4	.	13	CASSRTDNTEAFF	TGTGCCAGCAGCCGGACAGACAACACTGAAGCTTTCTTT
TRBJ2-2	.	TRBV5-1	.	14	CASRWIRTTGELFF	TGCGCCAGCAGATGGATTAGGACGACCGGGGAGCTGTTTTTT
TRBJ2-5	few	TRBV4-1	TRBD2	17	CASRPGNSGGTGGTQYF	TGCGCCAGCAGGCCCGGTAATAGCGGGGGTACCGGGGGGACCCAGTACTTC
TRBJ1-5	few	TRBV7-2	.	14	CASSATMEIAPQHF	TGTGCCAGCAGCGCTACCATGGAGATCGCGCCCCAGCATTTT
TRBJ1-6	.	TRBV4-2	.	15	CASSQDPGEDSPLHF	TGTGCCAGCAGCCAAGACCCAGGGGAGGATTCACCCCTCCACTTT
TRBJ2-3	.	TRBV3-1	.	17	CASSQVRDKKITDTQYF	TGTGCCAGCAGCCAAGTCCGGGACAAGAAAATCACAGATACGCAGTATTTT
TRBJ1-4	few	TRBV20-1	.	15	CSANDPGRNNEKLFF	TGCAGTGCCAACGATCCGGGACGGAATAATGAAAAACTGTTTTTT
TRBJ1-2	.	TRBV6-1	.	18	CASSEGIQFRSYIYGYTF	TGTGCCAGCAGTGAAGGGATACAGTTCCGGTCCTATATCTATGGCTACACCTTC
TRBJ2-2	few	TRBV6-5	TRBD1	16	CASSYSGQGNTGELFF	TGTGCCAGCAGTTACTCCGGACAGGGGAACACCGGGGAGCTGTTTTTT
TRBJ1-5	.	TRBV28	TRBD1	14	CASRGDRGNQPQHF	TGTGCCAGCAGGGGGGACAGAGGGAATCAGCCCCAGCATTTT
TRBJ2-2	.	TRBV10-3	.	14	CAISEARVTGELFF	TGTGCCATCAGTGAGGCGAGGGTCACCGGGGAGCTGTTTTTT
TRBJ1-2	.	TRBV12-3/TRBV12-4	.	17	CASSFSAATQANYGYTF	TGTGCCAGCAGTTTCAGTGCGGCAACCCAAGCTAACTATGGCTACACCTTC
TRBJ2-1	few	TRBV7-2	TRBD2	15	CASSSTLAANNEQFF	TGTGCCAGCAGCTCCACCCTAGCGGCCAACAATGAGCAGTTCTTC
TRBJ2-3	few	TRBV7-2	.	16	CASSLGSRSVSDTQYF	TGTGCCAGCAGCTTAGGTTCCCGGTCGGTTTCAGATACGCAGTATTTT
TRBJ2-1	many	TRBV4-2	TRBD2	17	CASSQNLPSGGYNEQFF	TGTGCCAGCAGCCAAAACTTACCTAGCGGGGGATACAATGAGCAGTTCTTC
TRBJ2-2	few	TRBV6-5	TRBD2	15	CASSTSGVNTGELFF	TGTGCCAGCAGTACTAGCGGAGTGAACACCGGGGAGCTGTTTTTT
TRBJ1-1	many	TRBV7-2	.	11	CASSPYTEAFF	TGTGCCAGCAGCCCGTACACTGAAGCTTTCTTT
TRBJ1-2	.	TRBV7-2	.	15	CASSSTTGANYGYTF	TGTGCCAGCAGCTCCACGACGGGAGCTAACTATGGCTACACCTTC
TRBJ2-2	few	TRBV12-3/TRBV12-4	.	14	CASSYREDTGELFF	TGTGCCAGTTCGTACAGGGAGGACACCGGGGAGCTGTTTTTT
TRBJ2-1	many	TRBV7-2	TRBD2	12	CASSFLAGEQFF	TGTGCCAGCAGCTTCTTAGCGGGTGAGCAGTTCTTC
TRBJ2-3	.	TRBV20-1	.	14	CSAPDNRGTDTQYF	TGCAGTGCCCCGGACAATCGAGGCACAGATACGCAGTATTTT
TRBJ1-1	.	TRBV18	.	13	CASSPGVDTEAFF	TGTGCCAGCTCACCGGGGGTGGACACTGAAGCTTTCTTT
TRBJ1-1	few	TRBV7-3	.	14	CASSPFGAGTEAFF	TGTGCCAGCAGCCCATTTGGGGCGGGCACCGAAGCTTTCTTT
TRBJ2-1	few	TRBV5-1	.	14	CASSQASSYNEQFF	TGCGCCAGCAGCCAGGCGTCCTCCTACAATGAGCAGTTCTTC
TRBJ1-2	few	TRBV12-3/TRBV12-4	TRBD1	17	CASSQGPGQGSDYGYTF	TGTGCCAGCAGTCAAGGGCCGGGACAGGGCTCTGACTATGGCTACACCTTC
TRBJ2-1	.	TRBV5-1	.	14	CASSVPATNNEQFF	TGCGCCAGCAGCGTCCCAGCGACGAACAATGAGCAGTTCTTC
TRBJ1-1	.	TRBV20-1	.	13	CSARGGLNTEAFF	TGCAGTGCTAGAGGGGGATTGAACACTGAAGCTTTCTTT
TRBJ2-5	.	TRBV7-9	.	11	CASSRSETQYF	TGTGCCAGCAGCCGATCAGAGACCCAGTACTTC
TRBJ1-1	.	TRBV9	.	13	CASSNDRDTEAFF	TGTGCCAGCAGCAACGACCGGGACACTGAAGCTTTCTTT
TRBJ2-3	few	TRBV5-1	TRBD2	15	CASSSLGGGTDTQYF	TGCGCCAGCAGCTCCTTGGGCGGGGGGACAGATACGCAGTATTTT
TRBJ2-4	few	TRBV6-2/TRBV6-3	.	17	CASNSGKGNLAKNIQYF	TGTGCCAGCAACTCAGGGAAAGGGAACTTAGCCAAAAACATTCAGTACTTC
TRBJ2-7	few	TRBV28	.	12	CASSLTAYEQYF	TGTGCCAGCAGTCTGACAGCTTACGAGCAGTACTTC
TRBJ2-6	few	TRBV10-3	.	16	CAISGTASSGANVLTF	TGTGCCATCAGTGGGACAGCCAGCTCTGGGGCCAACGTCCTGACTTTC
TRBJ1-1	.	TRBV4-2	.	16	CASSQDPTVLNTEAFF	TGTGCCAGCAGCCAGGATCCGACAGTCCTGAACACTGAAGCTTTCTTT
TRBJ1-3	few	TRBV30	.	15	CAWREGGYSGNTIYF	TGTGCCTGGAGAGAAGGGGGATACTCTGGAAACACCATATATTTT
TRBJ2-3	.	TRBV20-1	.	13	CSARGLLTDTQYF	TGCAGTGCTAGGGGCCTCCTAACAGATACGCAGTATTTT
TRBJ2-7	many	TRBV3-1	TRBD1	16	CASSKDDRGVSYEQYF	TGTGCCAGCAGCAAAGACGACAGGGGCGTATCCTACGAGCAGTACTTC
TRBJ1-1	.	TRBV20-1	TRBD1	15	CSARDGAGGGGGAFF	TGCAGTGCTAGAGATGGGGCAGGGGGCGGAGGAGGAGCTTTCTTT
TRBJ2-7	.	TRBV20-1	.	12	CSASGNSYEQYF	TGCAGTGCTAGCGGAAACTCCTACGAGCAGTACTTC
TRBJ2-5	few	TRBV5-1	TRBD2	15	CASSDLSGDGETQYF	TGCGCCAGCAGCGACCTTAGCGGGGACGGAGAGACCCAGTACTTC
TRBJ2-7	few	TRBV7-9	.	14	CASSLVLRPYEQYF	TGTGCCAGCAGCTTAGTTTTGCGTCCCTACGAGCAGTACTTC
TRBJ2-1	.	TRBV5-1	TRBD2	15	CASSLQRGVYNEQFF	TGCGCCAGCAGCTTGCAGCGGGGGGTCTACAATGAGCAGTTCTTC
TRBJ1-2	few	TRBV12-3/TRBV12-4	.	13	CASSFQGSYGYTF	TGTGCCAGCAGTTTCCAGGGTAGCTATGGCTACACCTTC
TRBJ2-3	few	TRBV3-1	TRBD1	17	CASSPRTGRALRATQYF	TGTGCCAGCAGCCCTCGGACAGGGCGTGCCCTAAGGGCCACGCAGTATTTT